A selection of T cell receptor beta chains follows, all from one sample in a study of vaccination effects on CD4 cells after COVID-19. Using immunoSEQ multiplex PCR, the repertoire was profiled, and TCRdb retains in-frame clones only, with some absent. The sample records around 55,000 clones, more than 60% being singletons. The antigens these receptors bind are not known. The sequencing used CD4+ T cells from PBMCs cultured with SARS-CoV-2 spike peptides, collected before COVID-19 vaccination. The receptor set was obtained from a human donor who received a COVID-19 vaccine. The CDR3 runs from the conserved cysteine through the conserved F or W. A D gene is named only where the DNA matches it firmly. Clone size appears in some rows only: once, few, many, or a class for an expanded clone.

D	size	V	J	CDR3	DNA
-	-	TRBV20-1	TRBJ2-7	CSARAPPLQYF	TGCAGTGCTAGAGCTCCCCCTCTGCAGTACTTC
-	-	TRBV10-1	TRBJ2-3	CASSGTGTHLSTDTQYF	TGCGCCAGCAGTGGAACCGGGACCCACCTTAGCACAGATACGCAGTATTTT
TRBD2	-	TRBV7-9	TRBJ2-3	CASTLAGGSTDTQYF	TGTGCCAGCACTCTAGCGGGGGGGAGCACAGATACGCAGTATTTT
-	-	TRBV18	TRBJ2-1	CASSLRLQPGSYNEQFF	TGTGCCAGCTCCCTTCGCCTACAGCCCGGGTCTTACAATGAGCAGTTCTTC
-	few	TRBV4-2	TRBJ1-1	CASSQGRGLYTEAFF	TGTGCCAGCAGCCAAGGGCGGGGGTTGTACACTGAAGCTTTCTTT
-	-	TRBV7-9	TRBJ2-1	CASSPAPEQFF	TGTGCCAGCAGCCCCGCCCCGGAGCAGTTCTTC
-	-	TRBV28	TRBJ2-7	CASSFTGLHSYEQYF	TGTGCCAGCAGTTTTACCGGACTTCACTCCTACGAGCAGTACTTC
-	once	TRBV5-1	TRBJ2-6	CASSSSGAFGANVLTF	TGCGCCAGCAGCTCCTCCGGGGCGTTTGGGGCCAACGTCCTGACTTTC
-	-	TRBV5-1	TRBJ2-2	CASSFQGGRTGELFF	TGCGCCAGCAGCTTTCAGGGGGGGCGGACCGGGGAGCTGTTTTTT
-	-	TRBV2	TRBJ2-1	CASSEWATSSYNEQFF	TGTGCCAGCAGTGAATGGGCGACTAGCTCCTACAATGAGCAGTTCTTC
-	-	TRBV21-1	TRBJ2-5	CATPSRETQYF	TGTGCCACCCCATCTCGTGAGACCCAGTACTTC
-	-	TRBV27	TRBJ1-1	CASSSRGTLGTEAFF	TGTGCCAGCAGTTCCCGAGGGACATTAGGAACTGAAGCTTTCTTT
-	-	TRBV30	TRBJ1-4	CAWRVATNEKLFF	TGTGCCTGGAGGGTAGCAACTAATGAAAAACTGTTTTTT
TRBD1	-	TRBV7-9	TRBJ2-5	CASSGQGAGTQYF	TGTGCCAGCAGCGGACAGGGGGCCGGGACCCAGTACTTC
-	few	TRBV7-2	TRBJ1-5	CASSLGIISNQPQHF	TGTGCCAGCAGCTTAGGAATAATTAGCAATCAGCCCCAGCATTTT
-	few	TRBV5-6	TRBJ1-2	CASSLGGVPLHGYTF	TGTGCCAGCAGCTTGGGAGGGGTCCCCTTACATGGCTACACCTTC
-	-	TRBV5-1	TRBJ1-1	CASSFGGEGTEAFF	TGCGCCAGCAGCTTCGGGGGAGAGGGCACTGAAGCTTTCTTT
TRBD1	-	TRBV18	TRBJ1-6	CASSGDSRNSPLHF	TGTGCCAGCTCAGGGGACAGCAGAAATTCACCCCTCCACTTT
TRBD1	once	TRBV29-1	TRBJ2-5	CSVERTGETQYF	TGCAGCGTTGAACGGACAGGGGAGACCCAGTACTTC
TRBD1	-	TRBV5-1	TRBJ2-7	CASSFPGTGDEQYF	TGCGCCAGCAGCTTCCCCGGGACAGGGGACGAGCAGTACTTC
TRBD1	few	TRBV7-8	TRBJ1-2	CASSGQVLNGYTF	TGTGCCAGCTCGGGACAGGTCCTTAATGGCTACACCTTC
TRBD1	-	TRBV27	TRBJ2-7	CASRARTGNSYEQYF	TGTGCCAGCAGGGCCCGGACAGGCAACTCCTACGAGCAGTACTTC
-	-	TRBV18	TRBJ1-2	CASSPARDTWTNYGYTF	TGTGCCAGCTCACCGGCCCGGGACACGTGGACCAACTATGGCTACACCTTC
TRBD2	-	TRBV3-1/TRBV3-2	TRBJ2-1	CASSPGLAGEQFF	TGTGCCAGCAGCCCGGGACTAGCGGGGGAGCAGTTCTTC
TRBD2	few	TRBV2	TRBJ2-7	CASSEFSGIYEQYF	TGTGCCAGCAGTGAGTTTAGCGGGATCTACGAGCAGTACTTC
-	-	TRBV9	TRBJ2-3	CASSVDRWNGDTQYF	TGTGCCAGCAGCGTAGATAGGTGGAATGGAGATACGCAGTATTTT
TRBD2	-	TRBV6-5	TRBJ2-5	CASSYTGGAGTQYF	TGTGCCAGCAGCTACACGGGGGGAGCGGGGACCCAGTACTTC
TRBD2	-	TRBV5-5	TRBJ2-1	CASSSSGSSYNEQFF	TGTGCCAGCAGCTCCAGCGGGAGCTCCTACAATGAGCAGTTCTTC
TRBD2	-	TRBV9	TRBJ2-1	CASSVVAAGSSYNEQFF	TGTGCCAGCAGCGTAGTGGCAGCGGGATCCTCCTACAATGAGCAGTTCTTC
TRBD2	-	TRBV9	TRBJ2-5	CASSVGGGGAWETQYF	TGTGCCAGCAGCGTAGGCGGCGGGGGGGCGTGGGAGACCCAGTACTTC
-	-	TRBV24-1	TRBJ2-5	CATSDRDEQETQYF	TGTGCCACCAGTGACCGGGACGAGCAAGAGACCCAGTACTTC
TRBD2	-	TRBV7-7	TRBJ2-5	CASSPLAGEWETQYF	TGTGCTAGCAGCCCGTTAGCGGGAGAATGGGAGACCCAGTACTTC
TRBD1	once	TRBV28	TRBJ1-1	CASSLLGGAGSPRAFF	TGTGCCAGCAGTTTATTAGGGGGCGCAGGGAGTCCAAGGGCTTTCTTT
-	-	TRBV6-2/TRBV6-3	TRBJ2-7	CASSYPRQPQEQYF	TGTGCCAGCAGTTACCCTAGACAGCCGCAGGAGCAGTACTTC
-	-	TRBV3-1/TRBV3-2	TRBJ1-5	CASSQDSDSFISNQPQHF	TGTGCCAGCAGCCAAGATTCCGACTCGTTCATAAGCAATCAGCCCCAGCATTTT
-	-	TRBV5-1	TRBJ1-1	CASSSDGVNTEAFF	TGCGCCAGCAGCTCTGACGGGGTGAACACTGAAGCTTTCTTT
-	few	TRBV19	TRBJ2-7	CASSIVGRVYEQYF	TGTGCCAGTAGTATCGTAGGTCGGGTCTACGAGCAGTACTTC